The clone carrying this T cell receptor beta chain appeared a few times. Its antigen is as yet unknown. The PCR employed 60 Vbeta primers together with 13 Jbeta primers. In the authors' workflow: Per a later analysis, the number of unique TCR beta chains was approximately 80 million, of which roughly 9.9 million were shared. Only in-frame clones appear in the TCRdb table, and some are missing; sequencing was by immunoSEQ multiplex PCR. V, J and clone size are those of that table, while D and trimming were read from the DNA. Altogether 80,000 or so clones are present, over 70% being singletons, with the ten largest covering roughly 7.2%. The CDR3 is made up of 13 amino acids. Germline V lookup: CDR1 LNHDA, CDR2 SQIVND (reference sequence). V gave up 7 bases and J gave up 9 bases; unmatched junction bases: 9. The sample originates from a study of cytomegalovirus exposure and HLA in healthy donors. Study summary: Genotyping of 400 or so donors showed that 80% to 90% belonged to the Caucasian-associated ancestry cluster. Study results and caveats: TRBV6-2, TRBV6-3 and some other V segments were excluded as indistinguishable. Sequencing likely produced, as an artifact, a cluster of highly shared sequence variants.

The sequence was obtained from a woman between 40 and 55 years old in good health and CMV-seronegative. The sequenced sample consisted of PBMCs. The chain recombines TRBV19 with TRBJ1-2; TRBD1 matches at 9 bases. In DNA form, the CDR3 reads TGTGCCAGTAACCCAGGGACAGGGTCTAGCTACACCTTC. Translated, it gives CASNPGTGSSYTF. Complete variable domain (other parts from reference TRBV19 and TRBJ1-2): DGGITQSPKYLFRKEGQNVTLSCEQNLNHDAMYWYRQDPGQGLRLIYYSQIVNDFQKGDIAEGYSVSREKKESFPLTVTSAQKNPTAFYLCASNPGTGSSYTFGSGTRLTVV.